The 10 T cell receptor beta chains below all came from one sample that was sequenced in a study of vaccination and CD4 T cells after COVID-19. Treatment: approximately nine-day PBMC culture with coronavirus spike peptide pools or control peptides (ViraFEST assay). The assay that was used to sequence DNA from cultured CD4+ T cells was the Oncomine TCR Beta short-read assay. TCRdb reprocessed the PCR reads with MiXCR, giving one entry per CDR3 protein. This table has about 11,000 distinct CDR3 sequences, approximately 30% appearing once. These receptors have no known antigen. The material was CD4+ T cells from blood, cultured in vitro, obtained after SARS-CoV-2 vaccination. The receptors stem from a human donor who had recovered from COVID-19.

The V and J genes are TRBV6-1 and TRBJ2-5, with D unresolved. Trimming removed 6 bases from V and 1 base from J, with 21 bases in between. The CDR3 runs to 17 residues. Germline V gives CDR1 MNHNS, CDR2 SASEGT. In nucleotides, the CDR3 is TGTGCCAGCAGGACCCTGGGTGTCGTAACATCCCAAGAGACCCAGTACTTC. Protein: CASRTLGVVTSQETQYF.

This clonotype was found a few times. The V call is TRBV15, the J call TRBJ1-4; weak D call: TRBD1 (5 bases). V was cut by 0 bases and J by 2 bases, with 13 bases left in between. Looked up from germline, CDR1 is LNHNV and CDR2 is YYDKDF (reference sequence). This CDR3 comprises 17 residues. CDR3 coding DNA: TGTGCCACCAGCAGAGATGGGTCGGGGCATACTAATGAAAAACTGTTTTTT. This gives the protein CATSRDGSGHTNEKLFF.

This clonotype was picked up a small number of times. V usage is TRBV19 and J usage is TRBJ1-2; unclear D gene. Germline V CDR1 and CDR2: LNHDA, SQIVND (reference sequence). There are 12 residues in the CDR3. Trimming left V 6 bases short and J 1 base short, with 6 bases between. CDR3 bases: TGTGCCAGTAGCGTCAGTAACTATGGCTACACCTTC. It specifies CASSVSNYGYTF.

The V call is TRBV18, the J call TRBJ2-7; 9 positions agree with TRBD1. V shed 4 bases and J 0 bases; nucleotides not matched to a gene: 10. Germline V gene sequence: CDR1 KGHSH, CDR2 LQKENI. This CDR3 contains 17 residues. Here the CDR3 DNA reads TGTGCCAGCTCACGCGACCGGGACAGGGTATTCTCCTACGAGCAGTACTTC. Its protein product is CASSRDRDRVFSYEQYF. Complete variable domain (other parts from reference TRBV18 and TRBJ2-7): NAGVMQNPRHLVRRRGQEARLRCSPMKGHSHVYWYRQLPEEGLKFMVYLQKENIIDESGMPKERFSAEFPKEGPSILRIQQVVRGDSAAYFCASSRDRDRVFSYEQYFGPGTRLTVT.

A few counts support this clonotype. The chain employs TRBV6-1 and TRBJ1-1; D not certain. Between the trimmed V and J ends, which lost 6 bases and 0 bases, there was a span of 11 bases. The CDR3 has 14 amino acids. CDR1 and CDR2 from the germline V gene are MNHNS and SASEGT. The CDR3 nucleotides read TGTGCCAGCAGCCACAGACGTATGAACACTGAAGCTTTCTTT. This sequence encodes CASSHRRMNTEAFF.

This clonotype has only a few counts. The gene calls are TRBV10-3 and TRBJ2-7; tentative D call: TRBD2 (5 bases). V was trimmed by 0 bases and J by 5 bases, leaving 11 bases between them. This CDR3 has 14 amino acids. Looked up from germline, CDR1 is ENHRY and CDR2 is SYGVKD. The CDR3 DNA reads TGTGCCATCAGTGAGTCATCTCCCGGGGACGAGCAGTACTTC. Translating it yields CAISESSPGDEQYF.

This clonotype turned up a few times. The chain links TRBV6-5 to TRBJ1-5; D gene uncertain. V was pared by 4 bases and J by 0 bases, with 13 bases between. Per germline, CDR1 MNHEY and CDR2 SVGAGI. The CDR3 extends over 16 amino acids. The CDR3 region is CASSWIGGDSNQPQHF. For the CDR3, the DNA is TGTGCCAGCAGTTGGATTGGTGGAGATAGCAATCAGCCCCAGCATTTT.

The rearrangement links TRBV4-3 to TRBJ2-7; 8 nucleotides align to TRBD1. The V segment lost 8 bases and the J segment 5 bases; nucleotides outside the gene matches: 8. Per germline, CDR1 LGHNA and CDR2 YSLEER. This CDR3 is built from 13 residues. Written as DNA, the CDR3 is TGCGCCAGCTCAGGGGGCTCCGCGGACGAGCAGTACTTC. As protein: CASSGGSADEQYF.

This clonotype came up a few times. This rearrangement joins TRBV20-1 to TRBJ2-7, with D perhaps matching TRBD2 (5 bases). The V end was cut by 6 bases, the J end by 1 base, with 16 bases between. Germline V lookup: CDR1 DFQATT, CDR2 SNEGSKA (reference sequence). CDR3 length: 14 residues. The CDR3 region has the DNA TGCAGTGCCCCCCATCGGACTGGTTCCTACGAGCAGTACTTC. Translation gives CSAPHRTGSYEQYF.

This chain uses TRBV11-3 with TRBJ2-1; 15 nucleotides align to TRBD2. The trim removed 5 bases at V and 8 bases at J, leaving 7 bases unmatched. The CDR3 covers 16 residues. Germline V lookup: CDR1 SGHNT, CDR2 YENEEA. CDR3 nucleotide sequence: TGTGCCAGCAGCCCTGGACTAGCGGGAGGGGTTGATGAGCAGTTCTTC. Its protein is CASSPGLAGGVDEQFF. The whole variable domain, remainder taken from reference TRBV11-3 and TRBJ2-1, is EAGVVQSPRYKIIEKKQPVAFWCNPISGHNTLYWYLQNLGQGPELLIRYENEEAVDDSQLPKDRFSAERLKGVDSTLKIQPAELGDSAVYLCASSPGLAGGVDEQFFGPGTRLTVL.